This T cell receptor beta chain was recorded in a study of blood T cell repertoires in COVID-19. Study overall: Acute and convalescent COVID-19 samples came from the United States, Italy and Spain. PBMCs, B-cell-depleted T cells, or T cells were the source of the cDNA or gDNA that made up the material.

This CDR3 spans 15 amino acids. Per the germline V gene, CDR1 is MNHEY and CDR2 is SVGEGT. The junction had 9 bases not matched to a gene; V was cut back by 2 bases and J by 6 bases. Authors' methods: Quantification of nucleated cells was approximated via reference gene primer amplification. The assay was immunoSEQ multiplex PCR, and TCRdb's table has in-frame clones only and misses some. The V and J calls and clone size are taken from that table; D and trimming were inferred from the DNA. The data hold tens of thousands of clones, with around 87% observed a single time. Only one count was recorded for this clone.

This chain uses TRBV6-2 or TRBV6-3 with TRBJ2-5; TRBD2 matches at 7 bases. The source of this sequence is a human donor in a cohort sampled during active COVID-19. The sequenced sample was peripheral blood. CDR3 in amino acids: CASSYPLGTMKTQYF. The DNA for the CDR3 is TGTGCCAGCAGTTACCCACTCGGGACTATGAAGACCCAGTACTTC.